This TCR beta chain was captured in a study of cytomegalovirus exposure and HLA in healthy donors. Study in general: The approximately 120 validation repertoires, a later analysis reported, used the same platform as the roughly 660 repertoires from the first cohort. Study outcomes and limitations: Most sequenced TCRs were rare (though some public TCRs occurred in many donors). Cytomegalovirus association was assigned to about 150 TCR beta chains.

In this sample, this clone turned up a few times. Its antigen is unidentified. Repertoires were generated with immunoSEQ multiplex PCR, while TCRdb's copy carries only in-frame clones and drops some. The table records about 90,000 clones, roughly 84% of them present only once. A roughly 130-subject validation cohort, separate from the 666-subject first cohort, supplied the donors. The CDR3 has 14 amino acids. The germline CDR1 and CDR2 sequences are WSHSY and SAAADI. Trimming cost V 3 bases and J 6 bases; bases outside gene matches: 7. Sequencing was performed on PBMCs. This chain connects TRBV10-2 to TRBJ1-2; 7 nucleotides match TRBD1. The TCR comes from a woman under 30 in good health and CMV-seropositive. The CDR3 reads CASSDGGGAHGYTF. CDR3 sequence (DNA): TGCGCCAGCAGTGACGGAGGGGGCGCCCATGGCTACACCTTC.